Listed below are T cell receptor beta chains from one sample, sequenced in a study of regulatory T cells in long-lasting Graves disease. MiXCR was run by TCRdb on the multiplex PCR reads, yielding one entry per CDR3 protein. The sample lists 620,000 or so distinct CDR3 sequences, around 17% seen once, with around 19% in the top ten. This sample was shared with a second study, whose subject was T cells in Graves' hyperthyroidism and ophthalmopathy.

The input for sequencing was peripheral blood mononuclear cells (PBMCs), taken at new diagnosis, from a patient treated with antithyroid drugs. All receptors derive from a woman in her thirties with Graves disease. CDR3s include the opening cysteine and the closing phenylalanine or tryptophan. Fields, in order: V gene, CDR3 protein.

V gene: TRBV2
CDR3 protein: CASREKGTAELRDGYTF

V gene: TRBV5-1
CDR3 protein: CASSVTGPATNEKLFF

V gene: TRBV14
CDR3 protein: CASSQGRRGTGELFF

V gene: TRBV11-1
CDR3 protein: CASSLERLGGGYTF

V gene: TRBV2
CDR3 protein: CASRRTSGNTGELFF

V gene: TRBV20-1
CDR3 protein: CSARRWDTQYF

V gene: TRBV7-3
CDR3 protein: CASSFSRETYNEQFF

V gene: TRBV29-1
CDR3 protein: CSVETSGSPTYEQYF

V gene: TRBV7-2
CDR3 protein: CASSLSTGTPQYF

V gene: TRBV7-3
CDR3 protein: CASSLTGGDTDTQYF

V gene: TRBV6-1
CDR3 protein: CASRGRGSPYEQYF

V gene: TRBV20-1
CDR3 protein: CSASIPGLAGKNEQFF

V gene: TRBV12-3/TRBV12-4
CDR3 protein: CASSDSHNEKLFF

V gene: TRBV27
CDR3 protein: CASSSPGSTEAFF

V gene: TRBV3-1
CDR3 protein: CASSRLGTSGSDTQYF

V gene: TRBV19
CDR3 protein: CASSPGGSTYGYTF

V gene: TRBV20-1
CDR3 protein: CSARTSGSEQYF

V gene: TRBV12-3/TRBV12-4
CDR3 protein: CASRGTGLVAEAFF

V gene: TRBV11-1
CDR3 protein: CASSLGSQGLNTEAFF

V gene: TRBV9
CDR3 protein: CASSFRGDHNSPLHF

V gene: TRBV7-2
CDR3 protein: CASSLATGGYEQYF

V gene: TRBV25-1
CDR3 protein: CASSEGQTMNTEAFF

V gene: TRBV7-2
CDR3 protein: CASSLIAGALGRTGELFF